This TCR beta chain came from a study of blood T cell repertoires in COVID-19. Overall study context: Samples taken during acute and convalescent COVID-19 were collected in the United States, Italy and Spain. Sources were T cells, B-cell-depleted T cells, or PBMCs; the material itself was cDNA or gDNA.

This clone showed up just once. The CDR3 covers 15 residues. V dropped 1 base and J dropped 4 bases, with 12 bases sitting between them. The germline CDR1 and CDR2 sequences are SGHVS and FQNEAQ. In the source study's methods: Amplification of reference gene primers was used by the study to estimate nucleated cell counts. Here immunoSEQ multiplex PCR was the method, and the copy in TCRdb shows in-frame clones only, minus some. The V and J calls and the clone size are those of that table, but D and trimming were determined from the DNA. The sample lists 200,000 to 250,000 clones, 60% to 85% occurring once.

The source of this sequence is a woman aged 65 to 85 with acute or convalescent COVID-19. The V and J genes are TRBV7-8 and TRBJ2-3, with a weak D call TRBD2 (5 bases). The material sequenced was peripheral blood. This CDR3 is CASSLEGLAADTQYF. CDR3 nucleotides: TGTGCCAGCAGCTTAGAAGGGCTAGCAGCAGATACGCAGTATTTT.